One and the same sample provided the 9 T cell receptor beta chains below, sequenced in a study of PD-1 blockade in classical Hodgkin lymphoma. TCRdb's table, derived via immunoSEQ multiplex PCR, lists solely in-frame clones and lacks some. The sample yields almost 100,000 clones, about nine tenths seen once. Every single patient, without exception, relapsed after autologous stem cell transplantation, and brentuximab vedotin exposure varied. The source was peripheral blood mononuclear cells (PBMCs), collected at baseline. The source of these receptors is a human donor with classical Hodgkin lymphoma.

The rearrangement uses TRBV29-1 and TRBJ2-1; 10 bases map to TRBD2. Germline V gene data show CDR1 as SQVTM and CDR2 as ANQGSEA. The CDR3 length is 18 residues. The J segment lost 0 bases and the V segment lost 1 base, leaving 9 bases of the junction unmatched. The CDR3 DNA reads TGCAGCGTTGAAGGGCTAGCGGGGGCTGGGAGCTCCTACAATGAGCAGTTCTTC. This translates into CSVEGLAGAGSSYNEQFF.

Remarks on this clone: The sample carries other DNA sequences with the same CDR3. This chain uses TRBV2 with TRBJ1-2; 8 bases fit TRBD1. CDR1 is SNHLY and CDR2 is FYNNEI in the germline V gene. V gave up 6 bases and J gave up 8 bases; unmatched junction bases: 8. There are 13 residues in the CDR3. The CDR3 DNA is TGTGCCAGCAGAGATCAGGGGGCCGGGGGCTACACCTTC. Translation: CASRDQGAGGYTF.

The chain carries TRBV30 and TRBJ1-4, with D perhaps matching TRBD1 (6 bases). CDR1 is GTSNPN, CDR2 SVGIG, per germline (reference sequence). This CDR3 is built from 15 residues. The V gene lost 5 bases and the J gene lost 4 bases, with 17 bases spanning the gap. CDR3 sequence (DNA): TGTGCCTGGCTGGCGGTAAGGACAGATAATGAAAAACTGTTTTTT. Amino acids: CAWLAVRTDNEKLFF. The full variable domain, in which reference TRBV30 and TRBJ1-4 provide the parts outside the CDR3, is SQTIHQWPATLVQPVGSPLSLECTVEGTSNPNLYWYRQAAGRGLQLLFYSVGIGQISSEVPQNLSASRPQDRQFILSSKKLLLSDSGFYLCAWLAVRTDNEKLFFGSGTQLSVL.

The CDR3 protein is CASTPWSALAYEQYF. Here the CDR3 DNA reads TGTGCCAGCACCCCATGGAGCGCTCTTGCCTACGAGCAGTACTTC. The chain employs TRBV6-5 and TRBJ2-7, with D uncertain. Trimming left V 7 bases short and J 2 bases short, with 18 bases between. The CDR3 is 15 residues long. The germline V gene encodes CDR1 MNHEY and CDR2 SVGAGI.

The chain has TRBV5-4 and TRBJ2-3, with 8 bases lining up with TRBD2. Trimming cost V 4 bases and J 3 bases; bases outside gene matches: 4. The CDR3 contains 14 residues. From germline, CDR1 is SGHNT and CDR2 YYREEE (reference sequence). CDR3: CASSPSGRTDTQYF. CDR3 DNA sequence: TGTGCCAGCAGCCCCAGCGGGAGAACAGATACGCAGTATTTT.

CDR3 DNA: TGTGCCAGCAGCCAAATTAACTCCTACGAGCAGTACTTC. This codes for CASSQINSYEQYF. The gene calls are TRBV4-2 and TRBJ2-7; D is undetermined. Deletions cut 2 bases from V and 0 bases from J, with 5 bases between. CDR3 length equals 13 residues. Per germline, CDR1 LGHNA and CDR2 YNFKEQ.

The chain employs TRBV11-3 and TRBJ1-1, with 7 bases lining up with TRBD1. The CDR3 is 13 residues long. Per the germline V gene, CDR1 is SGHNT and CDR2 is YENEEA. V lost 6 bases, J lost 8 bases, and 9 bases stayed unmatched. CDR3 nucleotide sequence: TGTGCCAGCAGTCCCGACAGGGAGGGGGAAGCTTTCTTT. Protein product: CASSPDREGEAFF.

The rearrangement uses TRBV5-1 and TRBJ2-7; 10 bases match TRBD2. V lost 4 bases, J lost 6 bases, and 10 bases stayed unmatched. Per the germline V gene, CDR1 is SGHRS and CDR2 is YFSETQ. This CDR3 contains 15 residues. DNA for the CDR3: TGCGCCAGCAGCCACGGGGTAGCGGGAGGAGGCGAGCAGTACTTC. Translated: CASSHGVAGGGEQYF. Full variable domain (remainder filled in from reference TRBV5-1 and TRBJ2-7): KAGVTQTPRYLIKTRGQQVTLSCSPISGHRSVSWYQQTPGQGLQFLFEYFSETQRNKGNFPGRFSGRQFSNSRSEMNVSTLELGDSALYLCASSHGVAGGGEQYFGPGTRLTVT.

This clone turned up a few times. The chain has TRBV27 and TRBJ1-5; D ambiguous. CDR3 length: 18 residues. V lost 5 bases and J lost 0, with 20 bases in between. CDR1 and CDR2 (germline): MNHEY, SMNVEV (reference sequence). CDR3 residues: CASSVIWEPIYSNQPQHF. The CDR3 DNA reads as TGTGCCAGCAGTGTCATATGGGAGCCGATTTATAGCAATCAGCCCCAGCATTTT.